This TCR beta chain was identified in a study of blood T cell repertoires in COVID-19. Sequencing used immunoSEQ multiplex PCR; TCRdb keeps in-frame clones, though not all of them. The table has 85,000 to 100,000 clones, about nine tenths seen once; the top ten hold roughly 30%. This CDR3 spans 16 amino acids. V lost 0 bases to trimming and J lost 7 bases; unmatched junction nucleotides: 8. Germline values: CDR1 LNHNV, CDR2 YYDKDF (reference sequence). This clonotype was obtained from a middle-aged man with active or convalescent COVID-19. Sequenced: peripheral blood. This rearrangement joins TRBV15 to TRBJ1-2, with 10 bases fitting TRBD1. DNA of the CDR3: TGTGCCACCAGCAGAGATAGGGACAGGGGTTTTGGTGGCTACACCTTC. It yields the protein CATSRDRDRGFGGYTF.